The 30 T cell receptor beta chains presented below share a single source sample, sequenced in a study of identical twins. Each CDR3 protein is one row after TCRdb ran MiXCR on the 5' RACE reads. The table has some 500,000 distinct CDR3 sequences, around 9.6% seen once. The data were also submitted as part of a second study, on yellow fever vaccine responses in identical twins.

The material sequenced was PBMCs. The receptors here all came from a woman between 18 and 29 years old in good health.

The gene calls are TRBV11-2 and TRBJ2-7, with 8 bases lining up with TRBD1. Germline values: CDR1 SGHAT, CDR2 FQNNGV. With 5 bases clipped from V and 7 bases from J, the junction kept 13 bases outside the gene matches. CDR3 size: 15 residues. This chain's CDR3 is CASSLSPGGADEQYF. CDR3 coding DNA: TGTGCCAGCAGCCTCAGCCCAGGGGGCGCGGATGAGCAGTACTTC.

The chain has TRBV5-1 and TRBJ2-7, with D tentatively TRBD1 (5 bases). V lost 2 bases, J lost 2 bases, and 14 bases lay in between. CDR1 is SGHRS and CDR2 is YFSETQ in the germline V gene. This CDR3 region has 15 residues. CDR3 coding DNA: TGCGCCAGCAGCTTAAACAGGCCGCCAACCTACGAGCAGTACTTC. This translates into CASSLNRPPTYEQYF. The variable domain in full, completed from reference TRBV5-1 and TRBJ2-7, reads KAGVTQTPRYLIKTRGQQVTLSCSPISGHRSVSWYQQTPGQGLQFLFEYFSETQRNKGNFPGRFSGRQFSNSRSEMNVSTLELGDSALYLCASSLNRPPTYEQYFGPGTRLTVT.

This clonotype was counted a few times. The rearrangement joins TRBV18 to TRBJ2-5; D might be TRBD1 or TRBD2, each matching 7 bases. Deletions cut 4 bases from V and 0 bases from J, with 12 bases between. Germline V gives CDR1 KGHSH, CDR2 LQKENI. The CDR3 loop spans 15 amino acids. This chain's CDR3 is CASSQAGQYQETQYF. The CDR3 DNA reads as TGTGCCAGCTCACAAGCGGGACAGTACCAAGAGACCCAGTACTTC.

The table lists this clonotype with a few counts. CDR3 DNA: TGTGCCAGCAGCTTGGGGGGACTGGATGAGCAGTACTTC. Protein product: CASSLGGLDEQYF. The chain has TRBV11-1 and TRBJ2-7; D is possibly TRBD2 (6 bases). V lost 3 bases to trimming and J lost 7 bases, with 13 bases between them. The CDR3 is 13 amino acids. Germline CDR1 SGHAT, CDR2 FQDESV (reference sequence).

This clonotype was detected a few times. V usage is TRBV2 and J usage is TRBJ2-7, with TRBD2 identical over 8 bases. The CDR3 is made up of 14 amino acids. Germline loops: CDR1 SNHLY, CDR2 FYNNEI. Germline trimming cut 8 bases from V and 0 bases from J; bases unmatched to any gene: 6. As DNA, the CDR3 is TGTGCCAGCTTAGCGGGGTCAGGCTCCTACGAGCAGTACTTC. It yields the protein CASLAGSGSYEQYF.

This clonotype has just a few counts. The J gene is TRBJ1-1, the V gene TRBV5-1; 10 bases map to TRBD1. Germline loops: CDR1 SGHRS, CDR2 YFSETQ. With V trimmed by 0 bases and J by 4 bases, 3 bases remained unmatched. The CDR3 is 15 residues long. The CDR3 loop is CASSLGGTGATEAFF. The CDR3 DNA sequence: TGCGCCAGCAGCTTGGGGGGGACAGGGGCCACTGAAGCTTTCTTT.

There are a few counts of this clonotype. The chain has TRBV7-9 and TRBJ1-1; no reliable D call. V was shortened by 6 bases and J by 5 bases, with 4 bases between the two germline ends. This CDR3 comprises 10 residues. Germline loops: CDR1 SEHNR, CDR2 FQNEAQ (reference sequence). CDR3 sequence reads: CASRSTEAFF. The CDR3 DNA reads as TGTGCCAGCAGGTCAACTGAAGCTTTCTTT.

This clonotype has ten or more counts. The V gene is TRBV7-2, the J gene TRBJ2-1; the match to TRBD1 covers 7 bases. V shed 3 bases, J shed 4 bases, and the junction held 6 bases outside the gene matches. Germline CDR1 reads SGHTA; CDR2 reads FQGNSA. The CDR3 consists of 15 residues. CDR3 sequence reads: CASSFRDRAYNEQFF. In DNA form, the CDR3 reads TGTGCCAGCAGCTTCCGGGACAGAGCTTACAATGAGCAGTTCTTC. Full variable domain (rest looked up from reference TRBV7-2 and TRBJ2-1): GAGVSQSPSNKVTEKGKDVELRCDPISGHTALYWYRQSLGQGLEFLIYFQGNSAPDKSGLPSDRFSAERTGGSVSTLTIQRTQQEDSAVYLCASSFRDRAYNEQFFGPGTRLTVL.

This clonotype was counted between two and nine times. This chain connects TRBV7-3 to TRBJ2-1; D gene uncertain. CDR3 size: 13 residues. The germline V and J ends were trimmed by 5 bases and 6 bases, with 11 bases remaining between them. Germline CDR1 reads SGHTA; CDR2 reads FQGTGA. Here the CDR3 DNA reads TGTGCCAGCAGCCCAGGAATCGGCAATGAGCAGTTCTTC. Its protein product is CASSPGIGNEQFF.

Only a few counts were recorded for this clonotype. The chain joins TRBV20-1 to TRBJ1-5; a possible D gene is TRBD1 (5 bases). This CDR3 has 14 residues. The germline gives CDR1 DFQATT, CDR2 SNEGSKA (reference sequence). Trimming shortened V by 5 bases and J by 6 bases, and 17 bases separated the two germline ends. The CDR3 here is CSASEPRVGQPQHF. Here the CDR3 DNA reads TGCAGTGCTTCGGAGCCCAGGGTTGGTCAGCCCCAGCATTTT.

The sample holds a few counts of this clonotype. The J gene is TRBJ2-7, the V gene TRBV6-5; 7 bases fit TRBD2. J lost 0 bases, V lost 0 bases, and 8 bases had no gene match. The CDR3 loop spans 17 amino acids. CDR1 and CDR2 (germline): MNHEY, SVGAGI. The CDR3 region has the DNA TGTGCCAGCAGTTACTCTGGGGGGGAGCTAGGCTCCTACGAGCAGTACTTC. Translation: CASSYSGGELGSYEQYF.

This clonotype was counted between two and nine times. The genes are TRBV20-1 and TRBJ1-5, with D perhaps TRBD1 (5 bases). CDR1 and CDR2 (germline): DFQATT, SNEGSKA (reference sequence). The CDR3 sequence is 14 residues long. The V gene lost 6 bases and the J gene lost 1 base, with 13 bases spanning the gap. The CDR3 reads CSALPRGSNQPQHF. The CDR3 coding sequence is TGCAGTGCCCTACCTCGGGGGAGCAATCAGCCCCAGCATTTT.

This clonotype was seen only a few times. This CDR3 is CASSWGLAGRETQYF. CDR3 in DNA: TGTGCCAGCAGCTGGGGGCTAGCGGGGAGGGAGACCCAGTACTTC. The genes are TRBV5-5 and TRBJ2-5; 9 nucleotides match TRBD2. The trim removed 3 bases at V and 5 bases at J, leaving 8 bases unmatched. In germline, CDR1 is SGHKS, CDR2 YYEKEE (reference sequence). CDR3 length: 15 residues. Variable domain in full (rest from reference TRBV5-5 and TRBJ2-5): DAGVTQSPTHLIKTRGQQVTLRCSPISGHKSVSWYQQVLGQGPQFIFQYYEKEERGRGNFPDRFSARQFPNYSSELNVNALLLGDSALYLCASSWGLAGRETQYFGPGTRLLVL.

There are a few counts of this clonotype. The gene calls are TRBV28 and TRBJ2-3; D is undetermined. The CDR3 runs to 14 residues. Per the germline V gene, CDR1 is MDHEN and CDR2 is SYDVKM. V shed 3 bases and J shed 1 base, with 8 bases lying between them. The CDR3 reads CASSFNLGTDTQYF. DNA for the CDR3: TGTGCCAGCAGTTTTAACCTAGGCACAGATACGCAGTATTTT.

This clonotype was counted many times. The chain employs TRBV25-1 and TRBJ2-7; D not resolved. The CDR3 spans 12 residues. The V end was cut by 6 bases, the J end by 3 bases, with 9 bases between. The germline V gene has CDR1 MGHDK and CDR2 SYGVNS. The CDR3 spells CASSGRDYEQYF. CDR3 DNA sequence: TGTGCCAGCAGCGGAAGGGACTACGAGCAGTACTTC.

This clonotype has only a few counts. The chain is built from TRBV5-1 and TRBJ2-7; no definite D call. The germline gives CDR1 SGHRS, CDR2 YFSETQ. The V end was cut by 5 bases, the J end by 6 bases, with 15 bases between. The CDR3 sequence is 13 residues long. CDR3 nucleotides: TGCGCCAGCAGAATTTCCCTCCTCCGCGAGCAGTACTTC. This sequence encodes CASRISLLREQYF.

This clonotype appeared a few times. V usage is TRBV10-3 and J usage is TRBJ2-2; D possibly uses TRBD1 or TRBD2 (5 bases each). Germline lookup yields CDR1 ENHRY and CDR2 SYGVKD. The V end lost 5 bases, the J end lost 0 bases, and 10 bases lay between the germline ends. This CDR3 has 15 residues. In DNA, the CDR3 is TGTGCCATCAGTCTTGTGGGGGCGAACACCGGGGAGCTGTTTTTT. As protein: CAISLVGANTGELFF.

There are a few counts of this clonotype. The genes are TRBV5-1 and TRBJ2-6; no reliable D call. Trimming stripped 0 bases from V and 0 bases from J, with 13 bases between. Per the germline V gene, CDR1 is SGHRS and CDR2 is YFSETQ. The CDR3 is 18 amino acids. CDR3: CASSLEGGRSSGANVLTF. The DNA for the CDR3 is TGCGCCAGCAGCTTGGAGGGCGGCAGAAGCTCTGGGGCCAACGTCCTGACTTTC. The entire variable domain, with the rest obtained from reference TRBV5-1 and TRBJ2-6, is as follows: KAGVTQTPRYLIKTRGQQVTLSCSPISGHRSVSWYQQTPGQGLQFLFEYFSETQRNKGNFPGRFSGRQFSNSRSEMNVSTLELGDSALYLCASSLEGGRSSGANVLTFGAGSRLTVL.

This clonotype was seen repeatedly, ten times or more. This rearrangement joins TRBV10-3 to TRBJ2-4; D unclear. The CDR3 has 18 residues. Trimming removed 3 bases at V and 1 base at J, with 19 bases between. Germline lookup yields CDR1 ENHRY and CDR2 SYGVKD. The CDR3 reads CAISDRPGASEAKNIQYF. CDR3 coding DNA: TGTGCCATCAGTGACCGACCAGGCGCCTCTGAGGCCAAAAACATTCAGTACTTC.

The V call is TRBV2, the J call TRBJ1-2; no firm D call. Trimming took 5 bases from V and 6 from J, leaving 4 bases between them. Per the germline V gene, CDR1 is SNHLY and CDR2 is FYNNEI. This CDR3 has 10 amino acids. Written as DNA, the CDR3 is TGTGCCAGCAGTCGAGATGGCTACACCTTC. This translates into CASSRDGYTF.

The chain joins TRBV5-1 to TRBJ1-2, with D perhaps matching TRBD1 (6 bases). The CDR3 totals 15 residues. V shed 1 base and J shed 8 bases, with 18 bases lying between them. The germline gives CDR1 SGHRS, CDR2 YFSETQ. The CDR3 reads CASSLFAGQQGGYTF. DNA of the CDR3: TGCGCCAGCAGCTTGTTCGCCGGACAGCAGGGGGGCTACACCTTC.

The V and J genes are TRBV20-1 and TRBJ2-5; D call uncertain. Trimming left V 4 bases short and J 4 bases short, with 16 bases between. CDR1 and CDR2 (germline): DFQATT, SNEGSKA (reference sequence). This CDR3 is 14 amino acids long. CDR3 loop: CSATTLLIGETQYF. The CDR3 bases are TGCAGTGCTACAACCCTGCTTATAGGAGAGACCCAGTACTTC.

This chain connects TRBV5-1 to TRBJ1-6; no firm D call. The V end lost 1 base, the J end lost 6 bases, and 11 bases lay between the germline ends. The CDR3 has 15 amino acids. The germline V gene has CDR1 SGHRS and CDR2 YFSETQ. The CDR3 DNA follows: TGCGCCAGCAGCTTGACCGGACTGATTAATTCACCCCTCCACTTT. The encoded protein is CASSLTGLINSPLHF.

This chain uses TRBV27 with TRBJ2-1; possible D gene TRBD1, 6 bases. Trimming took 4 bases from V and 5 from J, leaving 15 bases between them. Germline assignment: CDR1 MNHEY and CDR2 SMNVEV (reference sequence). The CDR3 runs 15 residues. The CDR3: CASSSIGQINNEQFF. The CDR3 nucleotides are TGTGCCAGCAGTTCGATCGGACAGATTAACAATGAGCAGTTCTTC.

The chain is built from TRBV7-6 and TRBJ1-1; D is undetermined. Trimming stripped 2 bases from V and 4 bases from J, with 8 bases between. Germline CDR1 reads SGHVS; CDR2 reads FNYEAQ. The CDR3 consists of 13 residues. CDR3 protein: CASSLLGSTEAFF. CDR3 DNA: TGTGCCAGCAGCTTACTGGGGTCCACTGAAGCTTTCTTT. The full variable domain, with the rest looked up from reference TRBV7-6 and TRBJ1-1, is GAGVSQSPRYKVTKRGQDVALRCDPISGHVSLYWYRQALGQGPEFLTYFNYEAQQDKSGLPNDRFSAERPEGSISTLTIQRTEQRDSAMYRCASSLLGSTEAFFGQGTRLTVV.

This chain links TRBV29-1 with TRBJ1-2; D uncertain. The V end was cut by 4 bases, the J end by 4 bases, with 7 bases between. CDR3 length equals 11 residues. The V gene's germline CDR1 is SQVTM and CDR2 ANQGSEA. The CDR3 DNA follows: TGCAGCGTTGGAGGACTCTATGGCTACACCTTC. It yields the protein CSVGGLYGYTF.

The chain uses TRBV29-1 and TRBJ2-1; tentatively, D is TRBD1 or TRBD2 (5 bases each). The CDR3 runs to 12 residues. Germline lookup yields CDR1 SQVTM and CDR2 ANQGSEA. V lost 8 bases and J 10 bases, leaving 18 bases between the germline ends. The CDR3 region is CSYTPGTREQFF. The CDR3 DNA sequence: TGCAGCTATACCCCAGGGACCAGGGAGCAGTTCTTC.

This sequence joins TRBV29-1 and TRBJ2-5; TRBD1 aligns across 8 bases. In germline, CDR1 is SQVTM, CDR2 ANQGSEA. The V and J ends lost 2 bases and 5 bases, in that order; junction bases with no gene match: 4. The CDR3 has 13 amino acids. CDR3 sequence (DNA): TGCAGCGTTGAACAGGGGGCGGGGGAGACCCAGTACTTC. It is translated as CSVEQGAGETQYF.

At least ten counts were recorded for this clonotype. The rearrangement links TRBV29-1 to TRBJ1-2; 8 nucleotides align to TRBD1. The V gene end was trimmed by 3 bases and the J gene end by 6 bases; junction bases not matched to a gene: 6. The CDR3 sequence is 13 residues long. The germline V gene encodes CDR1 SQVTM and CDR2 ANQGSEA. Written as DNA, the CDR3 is TGCAGCGTTGAGTCCAGGGGGCCCAATGGCTACACCTTC. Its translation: CSVESRGPNGYTF.

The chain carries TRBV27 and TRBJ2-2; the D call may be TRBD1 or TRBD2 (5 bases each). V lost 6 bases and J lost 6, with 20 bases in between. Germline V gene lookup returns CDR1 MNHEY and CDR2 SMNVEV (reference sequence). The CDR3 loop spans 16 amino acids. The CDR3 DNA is TGTGCCAGCAGCCTAGGGGCGGACTCTTTCCCCGGGGAGCTGTTTTTT. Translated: CASSLGADSFPGELFF.